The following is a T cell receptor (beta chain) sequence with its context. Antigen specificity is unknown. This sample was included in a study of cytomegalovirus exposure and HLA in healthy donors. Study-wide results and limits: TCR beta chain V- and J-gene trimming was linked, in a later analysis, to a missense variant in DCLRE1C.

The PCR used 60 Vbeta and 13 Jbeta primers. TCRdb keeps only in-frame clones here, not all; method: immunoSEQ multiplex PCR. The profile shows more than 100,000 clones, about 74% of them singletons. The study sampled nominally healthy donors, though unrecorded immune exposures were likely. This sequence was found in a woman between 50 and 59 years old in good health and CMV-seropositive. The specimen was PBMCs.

Here the CDR3 DNA reads TGTGCCTGGAGTCGCGAAAAACGTGGCTACACCTTC. This sequence encodes CAWSREKRGYTF. This sequence joins TRBV30 and TRBJ1-2, with D uncertain. Germline lookup yields CDR1 GTSNPN and CDR2 SVGIG (reference sequence). This CDR3 spans 12 amino acids. Between the trimmed V and J ends, which lost 2 bases and 7 bases, there was a span of 11 bases.